This T cell receptor (beta chain) was sequenced in a study of early T cells in non-severe SARS-CoV-2 infection. The CDR3 extends over 14 amino acids. J was trimmed by 4 bases and V by 0 bases; bases with no gene match: 1. Germline CDR1 SGHNT, CDR2 YYREEE (reference sequence). TCRdb re-analysed the 5' RACE reads in MiXCR, keeping a single row per CDR3 protein. The data hold under 75,000 distinct CDR3 sequences, with 10% to 15% observed a single time. Input material: whole blood. V gene TRBV5-4 combines with J gene TRBJ1-5; TRBD1 matches at 7 bases. The receptor was isolated from an adult who was a healthcare worker with PCR-confirmed SARS-CoV-2 infection or an uninfected control (not recorded which). The CDR3 DNA is TGTGCCAGCAGCTTGGACAGGGGTAATCAGCCCCAGCATTTT. This codes for CASSLDRGNQPQHF.